Each of the 14 T cell receptor beta chains below was sequenced from the same sample in a study of blood T cell repertoires in COVID-19. Libraries were prepared by immunoSEQ multiplex PCR; TCRdb keeps only in-frame clonotypes and omits some of them. The profile shows roughly 150,000 clones, under 85% of them singletons. The sequencing input was peripheral blood. Every receptor here comes from a man in his sixties or seventies with acute or convalescent COVID-19.

This chain connects TRBV11-1 to TRBJ2-7, with 13 bases aligning to TRBD2. Per the germline V gene, CDR1 is SGHAT and CDR2 is FQDESV (reference sequence). This CDR3 region has 14 residues. The J segment lost 6 bases and the V segment lost 5 bases, leaving 4 bases of the junction unmatched. The CDR3 is CASSAGLAGLEQYF. CDR3 in DNA: TGTGCCAGCAGCGCGGGACTAGCGGGGCTCGAGCAGTACTTC.

V usage is TRBV2 and J usage is TRBJ2-1; no reliable D call. Germline CDR1 SNHLY, CDR2 FYNNEI. V was shortened by 3 bases and J by 3 bases, with 12 bases between the two germline ends. The CDR3 has 15 residues. This chain's CDR3 is CASSEGRFFYNEQFF. Written as DNA, the CDR3 is TGTGCCAGCAGTGAGGGCAGGTTCTTCTACAATGAGCAGTTCTTC. The entire variable domain, with the rest obtained from reference TRBV2 and TRBJ2-1, is as follows: EPEVTQTPSHQVTQMGQEVILRCVPISNHLYFYWYRQILGQKVEFLVSFYNNEISEKSEIFDDQFSVERPDGSNFTLKIRSTKLEDSAMYFCASSEGRFFYNEQFFGPGTRLTVL.

This chain uses TRBV5-4 with TRBJ1-2, with D possibly matching TRBD1 (6 bases). CDR1 SGHNT and CDR2 YYREEE come from the germline V gene (reference sequence). CDR3 length: 15 residues. V lost 4 bases and J 4 bases, leaving 17 bases between the germline ends. For the CDR3, the DNA is TGTGCCAGCAGCGTTAACAGGGCCGGCGGCTATGGCTACACCTTC. It yields the protein CASSVNRAGGYGYTF.

The chain recombines TRBV19 with TRBJ2-1; 7 bases map to TRBD2. This CDR3 has 16 residues. V was pared by 5 bases and J by 0 bases, with 7 bases of the junction left unmatched. Germline-derived CDR1 and CDR2 are LNHDA and SQIVND (reference sequence). The chain's CDR3 is CASSLAAGSSYNEQFF. DNA of the CDR3: TGTGCCAGTAGTCTAGCAGCGGGGAGCTCCTACAATGAGCAGTTCTTC.

This clone was observed a handful of times. V usage is TRBV5-4 and J usage is TRBJ1-4; 8 positions agree with TRBD1. The CDR3 has 15 amino acids. Germline assignment: CDR1 SGHNT and CDR2 YYREEE (reference sequence). V lost 4 bases to trimming and J lost 7 bases; unmatched junction nucleotides: 9. In nucleotides, the CDR3 is TGTGCCAGCAGCCAGCAGACAGGGGATGGTGAAAAACTGTTTTTT. Its translation is CASSQQTGDGEKLFF.

The V call is TRBV13, the J call TRBJ2-2; TRBD1 agrees at 9 bases. The CDR3 is made up of 16 amino acids. CDR1 and CDR2 from the germline V gene are PRHDT and FYEKMQ (reference sequence). Unmatched junction bases numbered 6, after V lost 5 bases and J lost 2 bases. This CDR3 is CASSPEGQGNTGELFF. Written as DNA, the CDR3 is TGTGCCAGCAGCCCCGAGGGACAGGGAAACACCGGGGAGCTGTTTTTT. Based on the CDR3 plus reference TRBV13 and TRBJ2-2, the full variable domain is AAGVIQSPRHLIKEKRETATLKCYPIPRHDTVYWYQQGPGQDPQFLISFYEKMQSDKGSIPDRFSAQQFSDYHSELNMSSLELGDSALYFCASSPEGQGNTGELFFGEGSRLTVL.

V gene TRBV15 combines with J gene TRBJ1-5; tentatively, D is TRBD1 (6 bases). Germline V gene sequence: CDR1 LNHNV, CDR2 YYDKDF (reference sequence). The CDR3 has 15 residues. Trimming left V 2 bases short and J 2 bases short, with 10 bases between. CDR3 DNA sequence: TGTGCCACCAGCAGATATCGACAGGGCAATCAGCCCCAGCATTTT. Its protein is CATSRYRQGNQPQHF.

The CDR3 nucleotides are TGTGCCAGCAGCTTCCAGGACAGTGGGAACACCGGGGAGCTGTTTTTT. Translating it yields CASSFQDSGNTGELFF. The chain joins TRBV7-7 to TRBJ2-2; tentatively, D is TRBD1 (6 bases). There are 16 residues in the CDR3. V dropped 3 bases and J dropped 1 base, with 12 bases sitting between them. Germline V gene data show CDR1 as SSHAT and CDR2 as FNYEAQ (reference sequence).

The chain links TRBV12-3 or TRBV12-4 to TRBJ2-1; possible D gene TRBD1, 6 bases. The CDR3 consists of 11 residues. Trimming took 4 bases from V and 11 from J, leaving 9 bases between them. Here the CDR3 DNA reads TGTGCCAGCAGTTACCGGGACAAGCAGTTCTTC. It yields the protein CASSYRDKQFF.

V is TRBV7-2 and J is TRBJ1-1; the D is unclear. The V gene's germline CDR1 is SGHTA and CDR2 FQGNSA. The germline V and J ends were trimmed by 2 bases and 1 base, with 11 bases remaining between them. The length of the CDR3 is 15 residues. The CDR3 protein is CASSLKAGGNTEAFF. The CDR3 DNA follows: TGTGCCAGCAGCTTAAAGGCAGGAGGGAACACTGAAGCTTTCTTT.

J is TRBJ2-6 and V is TRBV7-2; D is uncertain. V was pared by 0 bases and J by 0 bases, with 6 bases between. The CDR3 has 16 amino acids. Germline CDR1 and CDR2: SGHTA and FQGNSA. CDR3 amino acids: CASSLAPSSGANVLTF. The CDR3 nucleotides are TGTGCCAGCAGCTTAGCGCCCAGCTCTGGGGCCAACGTCCTGACTTTC. Looking up the rest from reference TRBV7-2 and TRBJ2-6 gives the full variable domain: GAGVSQSPSNKVTEKGKDVELRCDPISGHTALYWYRQSLGQGLEFLIYFQGNSAPDKSGLPSDRFSAERTGGSVSTLTIQRTQQEDSAVYLCASSLAPSSGANVLTFGAGSRLTVL.

This clone has only a few counts. The chain carries TRBV28 and TRBJ1-1; TRBD1 matches 8 bases. The CDR3 is 16 residues long. From germline, CDR1 is MDHEN and CDR2 SYDVKM. The V segment lost 5 bases and the J segment 5 bases; nucleotides outside the gene matches: 13. The CDR3 nucleotides are TGTGCCAGCAGTCCGGAGACAGGGGCGGGAAGAACTGAAGCTTTCTTT. Translating it yields CASSPETGAGRTEAFF.

The chain links TRBV3-1 (or the pseudogene TRBV3-2) to TRBJ1-1; 9 bases fit TRBD1. The germline CDR1 and CDR2 sequences are LGHDT and YNNKEL (reference sequence). The length of the CDR3 is 16 residues. V was clipped by 0 bases and J by 1 base; unmatched bases: 3. The CDR3 protein is CASSQENRGPNTEAFF. CDR3 DNA: TGTGCCAGCAGCCAAGAAAACAGGGGGCCGAACACTGAAGCTTTCTTT.

The chain combines TRBV6-2 or TRBV6-3 with TRBJ2-5; D call uncertain. In germline, CDR1 is MNHEY, CDR2 SVGEGT. This CDR3 contains 14 residues. Trimming cost V 2 bases and J 4 bases, with 11 bases left between them. This CDR3 reads CASSYGQFIETQYF. DNA of the CDR3: TGTGCCAGCAGTTACGGGCAGTTTATAGAGACCCAGTACTTC.